The T cell receptor beta chain under discussion was sequenced for a study of blood T cell repertoires in COVID-19. Study-level information: The United States, Italy and Spain provided the acute and convalescent COVID-19 samples. Sample material is recorded as cDNA or gDNA derived from T cells, B-cell-depleted T cells, or PBMCs.

Per the original data handling: From reference gene primer amplification, estimates of nucleated cell counts were derived. The assay was immunoSEQ multiplex PCR, and TCRdb's table has in-frame clones only and misses some. D and trimming come from the DNA, and the V and J calls and clone size come from that table. Of some 110,000 clones listed, 85% are singletons. The CDR3 totals 13 residues. Trimming took off 3 bases at V and 2 bases at J, with 8 bases between the two ends. The chain carries TRBV5-7 and TRBJ1-2; D may be TRBD1 (6 bases). TRBV5-7 is sorted into the ORF group, with uncertain function. The TCR comes from a man in his fifties or sixties with acute or convalescent COVID-19. The sequenced sample was peripheral blood. The CDR3, as DNA: TGTGCCAGCAGCTCTGGACAGAACTATGGCTACACCTTC. This sequence encodes CASSSGQNYGYTF.